This T cell receptor (beta chain) was sequenced in a study of blood T cell repertoires in COVID-19 (dated by TCRdb to about 2020). About the investigation overall: Samples from collaborators originated in the United States, Italy and Spain and spanned both the acute and convalescent phases of COVID-19. The repertoires were made available in a free public database intended to serve as a resource for research on the immune response to SARS-CoV-2. HLA class I and class II types, where available, came from metadata supplied by the sample provider rather than from assay-based typing. The samples were drawn from the first 160 participants of the ongoing ImmuneRACE study and from 1,254 subjects provided by 6 global collaborators. The dataset comprised deeply sampled blood TCRbeta repertoires from subjects exposed to, actively infected with, or recovered from COVID-19. Sample metadata almost always included a de-identified subject ID, COVID-19 status, age in years and sex. The material from the prospective study consisted of cDNA or gDNA derived from T cells, B-cell-depleted T cells, or PBMCs.

This clone showed up just once. The antigen this receptor binds is unknown. The sample holds no much larger clone one base away, and base qualities are not on file. What the authors observed across the whole study: How much clinical and demographic metadata was included differed by source and by participant, and the metadata was provided uncurated.

Enrolling through a virtual design, the prospective study's participants ranged in age from roughly 18 to 89 years and lived across about two dozen United States geographic areas. In the prospective study, cohorts were assigned on the basis of participant-reported clinical history obtained from a screening survey and a study questionnaire. Recovered participants in ImmuneRACE Cohort 3 were defined as having two consecutive negative NP/OP PCR tests, clearance from a healthcare professional, or resolution of symptoms. In the prospective study, mobile phlebotomists collected whole blood, serum and a nasopharyngeal or oropharyngeal swab from each participant. Over an approximately 2-month period, participants in the prospective study had the option of providing additional blood draws and questionnaires. Before DNA extraction, blood samples from the prospective study were shipped at room temperature or frozen.

The immunoSEQ Assay, a bias-controlled multiplex PCR, was used to amplify TCRbeta CDR3 regions from genomic DNA. From the authors' description of their analysis: The number of nucleated cells in each sample was estimated from the amplification of reference gene primers within the assay. Sequence reads were collapsed and filtered to measure the absolute abundance of every unique TCRbeta CDR3 rearrangement. Productive Simpson clonality was computed per sample as the square root of Simpson's diversity index over productive rearrangements. Not all clones reach the TCRdb copy of this immuneACCESS table, which keeps in-frame sequences only. Checked studies attribute under half of the gap to unresolved V genes and leave the rest unexplained. The V and J calls and clone size were taken over from that table, and D and trimming were inferred from the DNA. Across this sample there are a few hundred thousand clones, with about 87% seen only once. The ten largest clonotypes hold 1.5% to 2% of the sample.

The sequence derives from a woman in her forties or fifties who had recovered from COVID-19. Sample: PBMCs or T cells enriched from blood (not recorded which).

The CDR3 protein sequence reads: CASRSRWTSGSGSYNEQFF. The DNA sequence is given as TGTGCCAGCCGATCCCGGTGGACTAGCGGGAGTGGGTCCTACAATGAGCAGTTCTTC. The sequence is built from TRBV7-6 and TRBJ2-1, with 13 junctional bases fitting TRBD2. The CDR3 spans 19 residues, from the cysteine through the phenylalanine. Of all the DNA, just the CDR3 is kept, 57 bases in frame from base 1. The germline V gene provides CDR1 SGHVS and CDR2 FNYEAQ. Here V drops 8 bases and J drops 1 base, and the junction holds 14 bases not matched to any gene.